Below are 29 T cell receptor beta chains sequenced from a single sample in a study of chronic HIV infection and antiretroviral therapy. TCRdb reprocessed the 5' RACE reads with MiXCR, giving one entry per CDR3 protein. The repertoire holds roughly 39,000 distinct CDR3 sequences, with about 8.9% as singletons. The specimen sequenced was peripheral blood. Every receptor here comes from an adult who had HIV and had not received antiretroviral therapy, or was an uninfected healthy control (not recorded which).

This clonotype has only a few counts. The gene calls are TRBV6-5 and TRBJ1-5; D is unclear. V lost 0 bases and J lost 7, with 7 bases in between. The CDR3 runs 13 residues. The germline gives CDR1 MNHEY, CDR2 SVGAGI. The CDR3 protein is CASSYSGRQPQHF. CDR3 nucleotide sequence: TGTGCCAGCAGTTACTCAGGGCGCCAGCCCCAGCATTTT.

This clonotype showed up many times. The CDR3 DNA reads as TGTGCCATCGAAGCGGGAGCCTACAATGAGCAGTTCTTC. Amino acids: CAIEAGAYNEQFF. The gene calls are TRBV10-3 and TRBJ2-1, with TRBD2 matching over 8 bases. Per germline, CDR1 ENHRY and CDR2 SYGVKD. This CDR3 is 13 amino acids long. J gave up 2 bases and V 8 bases, and 2 bases lay outside the gene matches.

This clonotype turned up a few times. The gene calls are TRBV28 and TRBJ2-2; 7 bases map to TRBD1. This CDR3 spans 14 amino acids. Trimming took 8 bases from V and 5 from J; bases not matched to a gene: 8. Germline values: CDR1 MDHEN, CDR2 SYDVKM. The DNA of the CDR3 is TGTGCCAGCTGCAGGGACAGACGAACCGGGGAGCTGTTTTTT. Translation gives CASCRDRRTGELFF.

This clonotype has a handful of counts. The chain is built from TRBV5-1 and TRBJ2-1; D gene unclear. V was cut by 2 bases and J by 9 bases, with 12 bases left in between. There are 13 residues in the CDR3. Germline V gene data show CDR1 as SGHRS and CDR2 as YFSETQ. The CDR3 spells CASSFDRAGEQFF. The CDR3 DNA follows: TGCGCCAGCAGCTTCGATAGGGCCGGTGAGCAGTTCTTC.

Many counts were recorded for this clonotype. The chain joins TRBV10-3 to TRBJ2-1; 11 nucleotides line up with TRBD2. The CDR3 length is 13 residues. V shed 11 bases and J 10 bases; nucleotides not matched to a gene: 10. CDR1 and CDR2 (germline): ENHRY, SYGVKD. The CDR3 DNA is TGTGCCGCGGTCGACGGGACTAGCGGCGAGCAGTTCTTC. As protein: CAAVDGTSGEQFF.

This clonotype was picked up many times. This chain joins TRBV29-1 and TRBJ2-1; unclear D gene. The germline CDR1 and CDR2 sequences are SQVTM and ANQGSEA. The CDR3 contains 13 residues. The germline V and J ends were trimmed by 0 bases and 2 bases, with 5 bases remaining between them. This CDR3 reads CSVEDRTYNEQFF. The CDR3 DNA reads TGCAGCGTTGAAGATAGGACCTACAATGAGCAGTTCTTC.

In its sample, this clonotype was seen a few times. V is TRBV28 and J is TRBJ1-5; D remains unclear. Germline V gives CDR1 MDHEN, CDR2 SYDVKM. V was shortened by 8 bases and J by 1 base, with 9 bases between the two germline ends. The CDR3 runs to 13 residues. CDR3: CASGLGSNQPQHF. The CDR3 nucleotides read TGTGCCAGCGGCCTTGGGAGCAATCAGCCCCAGCATTTT.

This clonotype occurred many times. The chain's CDR3 is CASSPWTSGRVETQYF. The CDR3 DNA reads TGTGCCAGCAGTCCTTGGACTAGCGGGAGGGTAGAGACCCAGTACTTC. The chain uses TRBV28 and TRBJ2-5; 15 bases are a match to TRBD2. The CDR3 sequence is 16 residues long. The germline V gene encodes CDR1 MDHEN and CDR2 SYDVKM. V was pared by 5 bases and J by 4 bases, with 5 bases of the junction left unmatched. Combining the CDR3 with reference TRBV28 and TRBJ2-5 gives the whole variable domain DVKVTQSSRYLVKRTGEKVFLECVQDMDHENMFWYRQDPGLGLRLIYFSYDVKMKEKGDIPEGYSVSREKKERFSLILESASTNQTSMYLCASSPWTSGRVETQYFGPGTRLLVL.

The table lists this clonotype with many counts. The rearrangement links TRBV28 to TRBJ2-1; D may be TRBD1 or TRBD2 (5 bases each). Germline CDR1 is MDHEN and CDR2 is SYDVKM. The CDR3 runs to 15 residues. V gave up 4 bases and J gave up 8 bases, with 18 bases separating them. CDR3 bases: TGTGCCAGCAGTTCCTATGGGGACGCCATCGATGAGCAGTTCTTC. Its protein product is CASSSYGDAIDEQFF.

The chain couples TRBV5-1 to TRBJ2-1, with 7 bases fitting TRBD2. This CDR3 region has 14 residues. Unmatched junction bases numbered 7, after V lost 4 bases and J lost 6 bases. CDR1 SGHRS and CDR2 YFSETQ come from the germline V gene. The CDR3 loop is CASSAGLVVNEQFF. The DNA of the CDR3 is TGCGCCAGCAGCGCCGGACTAGTTGTCAATGAGCAGTTCTTC.

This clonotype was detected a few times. CDR3 sequence reads: CASSLSGEETQYF. As DNA, the CDR3 is TGTGCCAGCAGCCTGTCAGGGGAAGAGACCCAGTACTTC. The chain combines TRBV7-9 with TRBJ2-5; D perhaps matches TRBD1 (6 bases). The germline gives CDR1 SEHNR, CDR2 FQNEAQ (reference sequence). The CDR3 has 13 amino acids. Trimming removed 5 bases at V and 3 bases at J, with 10 bases between.

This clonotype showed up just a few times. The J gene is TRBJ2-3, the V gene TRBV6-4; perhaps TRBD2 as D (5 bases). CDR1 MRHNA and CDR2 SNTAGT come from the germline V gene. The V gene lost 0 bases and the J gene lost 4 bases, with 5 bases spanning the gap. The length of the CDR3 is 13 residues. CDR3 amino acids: CASSDSEADTQYF. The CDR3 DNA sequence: TGTGCCAGCAGTGACTCGGAGGCAGATACGCAGTATTTT.

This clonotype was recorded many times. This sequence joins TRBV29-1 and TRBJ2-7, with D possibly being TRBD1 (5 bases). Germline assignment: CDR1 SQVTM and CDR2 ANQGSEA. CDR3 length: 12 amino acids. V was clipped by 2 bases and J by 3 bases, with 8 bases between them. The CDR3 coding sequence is TGCAGCGTTGAAAGCAGGGACTACGAGCAGTACTTC. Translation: CSVESRDYEQYF.

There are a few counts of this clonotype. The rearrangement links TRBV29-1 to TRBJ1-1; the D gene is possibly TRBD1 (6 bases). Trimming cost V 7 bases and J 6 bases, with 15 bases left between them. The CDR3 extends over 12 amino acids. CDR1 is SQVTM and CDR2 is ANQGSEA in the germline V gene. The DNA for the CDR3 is TGCAGCGGAAATACAGGGAGCGCTGAAGCTTTCTTT. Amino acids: CSGNTGSAEAFF.

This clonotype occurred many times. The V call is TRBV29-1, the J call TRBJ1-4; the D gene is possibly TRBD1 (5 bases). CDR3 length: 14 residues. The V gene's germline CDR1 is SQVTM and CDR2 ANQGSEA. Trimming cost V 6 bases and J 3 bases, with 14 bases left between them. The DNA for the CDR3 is TGCAGCGTCCACCCGCAGGGAGCTAATGAAAAACTGTTTTTT. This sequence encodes CSVHPQGANEKLFF.

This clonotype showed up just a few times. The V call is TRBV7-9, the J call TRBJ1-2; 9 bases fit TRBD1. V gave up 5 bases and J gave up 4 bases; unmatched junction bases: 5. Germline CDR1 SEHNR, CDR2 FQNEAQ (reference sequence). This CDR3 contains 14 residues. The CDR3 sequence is CASSEQGASYGYTF. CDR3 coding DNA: TGTGCCAGCAGCGAACAGGGGGCCTCCTATGGCTACACCTTC.

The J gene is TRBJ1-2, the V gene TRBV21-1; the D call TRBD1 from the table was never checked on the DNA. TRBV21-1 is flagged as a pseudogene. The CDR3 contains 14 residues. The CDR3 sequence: CASRTLQGDYGYTF. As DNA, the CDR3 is TGTGCCAGCAGGACCTTACAGGGGGACTATGGCTACACCTTC.

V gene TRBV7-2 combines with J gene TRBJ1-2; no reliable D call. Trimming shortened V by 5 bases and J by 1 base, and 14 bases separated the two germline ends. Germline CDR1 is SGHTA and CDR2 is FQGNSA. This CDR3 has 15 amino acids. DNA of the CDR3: TGTGCCAGCAGCCCGTTCGGCGATCTTAACTATGGCTACACCTTC. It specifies CASSPFGDLNYGYTF.

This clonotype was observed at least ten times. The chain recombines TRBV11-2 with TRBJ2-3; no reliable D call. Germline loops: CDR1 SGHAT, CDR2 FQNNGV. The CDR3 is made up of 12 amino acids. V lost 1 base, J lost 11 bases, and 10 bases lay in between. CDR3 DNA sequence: TGTGCCAGCAGCTTAGTAGGAAATGAGCAGTATTTT. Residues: CASSLVGNEQYF.

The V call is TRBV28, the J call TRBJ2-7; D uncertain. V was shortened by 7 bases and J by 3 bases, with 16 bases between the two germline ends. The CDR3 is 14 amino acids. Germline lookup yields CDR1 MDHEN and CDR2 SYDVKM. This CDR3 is CASTDNRRGYEQYF. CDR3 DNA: TGTGCCAGCACTGATAATCGTCGCGGCTACGAGCAGTACTTC.

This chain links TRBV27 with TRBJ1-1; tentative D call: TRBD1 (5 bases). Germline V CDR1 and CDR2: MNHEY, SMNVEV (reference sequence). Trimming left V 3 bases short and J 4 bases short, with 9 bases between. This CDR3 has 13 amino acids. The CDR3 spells CASSFLRGTEAFF. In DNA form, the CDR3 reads TGTGCCAGCAGTTTCCTTAGGGGCACTGAAGCTTTCTTT.

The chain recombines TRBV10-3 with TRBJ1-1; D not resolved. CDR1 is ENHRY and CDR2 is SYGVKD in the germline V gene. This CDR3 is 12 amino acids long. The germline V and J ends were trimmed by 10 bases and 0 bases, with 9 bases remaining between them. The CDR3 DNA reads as TGTGCCACCCAAGACATGAACACTGAAGCTTTCTTT. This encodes CATQDMNTEAFF.

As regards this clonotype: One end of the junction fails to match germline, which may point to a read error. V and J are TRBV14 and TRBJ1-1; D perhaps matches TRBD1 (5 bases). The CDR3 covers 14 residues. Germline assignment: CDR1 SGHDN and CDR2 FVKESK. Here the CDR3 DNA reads TGTGCCAGCAGCCTTAGCCGGGGCGCAGGTGAAACTTTCTTT. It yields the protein CASSLSRGAGETFF.

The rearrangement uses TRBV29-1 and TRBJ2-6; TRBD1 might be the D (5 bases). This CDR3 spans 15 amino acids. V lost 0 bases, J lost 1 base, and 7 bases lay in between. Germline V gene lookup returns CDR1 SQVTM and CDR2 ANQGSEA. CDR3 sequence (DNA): TGCAGCGTTGAAGACGCAGGGTCTGGGGCCAACGTCCTGACTTTC. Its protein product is CSVEDAGSGANVLTF.

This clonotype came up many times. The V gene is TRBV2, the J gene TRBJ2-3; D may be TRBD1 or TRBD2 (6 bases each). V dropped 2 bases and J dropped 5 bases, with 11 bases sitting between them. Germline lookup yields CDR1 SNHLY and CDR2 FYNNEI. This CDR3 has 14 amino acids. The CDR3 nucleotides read TGTGCCAGCAGTGAAAGACTAGGGGGAGATACGCAGTATTTT. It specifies CASSERLGGDTQYF.

CDR3 nucleotide sequence: TGTGCCAGCAGCAGGGGGCCGACAGGCTTTGGCTACACCTTC. It codes for CASSRGPTGFGYTF. This chain connects TRBV21-1 to TRBJ1-2; the table's D gene call, TRBD1, was not cross checked with the DNA. TRBV21-1 is annotated as a pseudogene. This CDR3 region has 14 residues.

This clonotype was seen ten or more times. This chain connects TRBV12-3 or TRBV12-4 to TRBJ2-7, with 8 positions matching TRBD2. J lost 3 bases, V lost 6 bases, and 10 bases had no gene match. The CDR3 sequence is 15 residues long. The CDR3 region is CASRPQAGGNYEQYF. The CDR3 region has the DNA TGTGCCAGCAGACCCCAGGCGGGAGGTAACTACGAGCAGTACTTC.

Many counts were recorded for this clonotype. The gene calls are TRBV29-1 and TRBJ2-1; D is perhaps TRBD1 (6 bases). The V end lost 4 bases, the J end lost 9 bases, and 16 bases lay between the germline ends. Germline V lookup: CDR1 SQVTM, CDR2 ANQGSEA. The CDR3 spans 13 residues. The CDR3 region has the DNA TGCAGCGTTGGAAAGGGCAGGGGCAGTGAGCAGTTCTTC. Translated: CSVGKGRGSEQFF.

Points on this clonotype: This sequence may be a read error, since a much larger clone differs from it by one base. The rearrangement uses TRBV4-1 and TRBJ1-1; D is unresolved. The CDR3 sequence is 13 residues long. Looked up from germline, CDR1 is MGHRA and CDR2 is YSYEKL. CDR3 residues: CASSQGRATETFF. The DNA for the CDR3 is TGCGCCAGCAGCCAAGGTAGGGCTACTGAAACTTTCTTT.